The subject of this entry is one T cell receptor beta chain. The antigen remains unidentified. This was the immunoSEQ version 4 assay in survey mode. The table came from immunoSEQ multiplex PCR; TCRdb's copy has only in-frame clones and leaves some out. The sample contains over 25,000 clones, more than 75% of which appear only once. These data originate in a study of persistence of HIV-infected CD4 T cells. Whole-study context: Donors were ART-treated; their CMV- and Gag-responding CD4+ T cells were isolated.

V lost 3 bases to trimming and J lost 6 bases, with 12 bases between them. This CDR3 contains 13 residues. Stimulation used approximately 9.1 ug/mL lysate from CMV-infected fibroblasts. CD40L-negative CD69-negative CD45RO-high memory CD4+ T cells were sorted as populations depleted of antigen-responding cells. Suppressive ART was started during chronic HIV-1 infection in these adults. Stimulated PBMCs had first been depleted of CD8+ T cells. Study-wide results and caveats: Antigen-responding cells were enriched for degenerate expanded CDR3beta sequences.

The sequence came from an adult man with HIV who was CMV-seropositive. The sequencing here drew on CD4+ T cells sorted from PBMCs after approximately 19-hour stimulation, taken from a patient who received antiretroviral therapy. The chain is built from TRBV12-3 or TRBV12-4 and TRBJ2-7; D gene uncertain. CDR3 sequence: CASSLHSLSEQYF. The CDR3 DNA sequence: TGTGCCAGCAGTTTGCACTCCCTCTCCGAGCAGTACTTC.